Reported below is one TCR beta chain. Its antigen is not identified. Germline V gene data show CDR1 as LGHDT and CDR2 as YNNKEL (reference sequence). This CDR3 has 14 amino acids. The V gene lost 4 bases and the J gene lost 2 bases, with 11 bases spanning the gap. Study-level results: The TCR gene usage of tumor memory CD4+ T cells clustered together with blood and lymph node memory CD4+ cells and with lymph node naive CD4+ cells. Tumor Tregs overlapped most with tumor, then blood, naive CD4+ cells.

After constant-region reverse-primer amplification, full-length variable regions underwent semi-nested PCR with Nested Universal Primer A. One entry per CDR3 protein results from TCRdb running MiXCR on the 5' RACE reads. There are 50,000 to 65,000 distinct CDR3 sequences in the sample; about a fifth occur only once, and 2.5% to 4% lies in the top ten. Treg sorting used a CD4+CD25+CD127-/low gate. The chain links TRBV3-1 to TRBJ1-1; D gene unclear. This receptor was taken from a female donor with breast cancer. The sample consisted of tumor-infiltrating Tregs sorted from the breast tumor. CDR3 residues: CASSLTRYNTEAFF. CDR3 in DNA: TGTGCCAGCAGCCTAACCAGGTACAACACTGAAGCTTTCTTT.